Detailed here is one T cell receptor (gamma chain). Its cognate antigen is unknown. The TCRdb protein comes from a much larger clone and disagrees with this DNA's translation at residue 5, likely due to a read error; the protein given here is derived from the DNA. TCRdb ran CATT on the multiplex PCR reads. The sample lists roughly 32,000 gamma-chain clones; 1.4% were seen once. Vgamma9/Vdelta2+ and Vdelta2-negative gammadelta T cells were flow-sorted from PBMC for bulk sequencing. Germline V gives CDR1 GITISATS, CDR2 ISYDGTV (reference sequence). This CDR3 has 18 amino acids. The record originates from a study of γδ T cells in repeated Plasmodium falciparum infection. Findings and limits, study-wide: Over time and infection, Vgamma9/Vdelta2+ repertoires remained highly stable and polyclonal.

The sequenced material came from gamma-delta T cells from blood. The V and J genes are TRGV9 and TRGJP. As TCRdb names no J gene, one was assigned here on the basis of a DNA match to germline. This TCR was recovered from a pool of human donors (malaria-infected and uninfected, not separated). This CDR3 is CALWVVGTQELGKKIKVF. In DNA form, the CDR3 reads TGTGCCTTGTGGGTGGTGGGTACGCAAGAGTTGGGCAAAAAAATCAAGGTATTT.